The sample holds a few counts of the clone carrying this T cell receptor (beta chain). The CDR3 sequence is 15 residues long. CDR1 and CDR2 (germline): SGHAT, FQNNGV. V was cut by 5 bases and J by 4 bases, with 16 bases left in between. Repertoires were generated with immunoSEQ multiplex PCR, while TCRdb's copy carries only in-frame clones and drops some. The sample holds about 5,100 clones, approximately 80% seen once. The sample is drawn from a study of hypomethylating agent response in myelodysplastic syndrome. As for the study in general: With a mean age of approximately 69 +/- 5.7 years, patients were most commonly cytogenetically diploid. Of ten to eleven patients, about 5 carried TET2, the most frequent mutation.

Sequenced material: bone marrow, taken before or after starting hypomethylating agent treatment for myelodysplastic syndrome (not recorded which). This clonotype was sampled from a human donor with myelodysplastic syndrome. The chain is built from TRBV11-2 and TRBJ2-3, with a tentative D call TRBD2 (6 bases). The CDR3 protein is CASSIFGGSSDTQYF. For the CDR3, the DNA is TGTGCCAGCAGCATATTCGGGGGATCCTCAGATACGCAGTATTTT. The variable domain in full, with the rest retrieved from reference TRBV11-2 and TRBJ2-3, is EAGVAQSPRYKIIEKRQSVAFWCNPISGHATLYWYQQILGQGPKLLIQFQNNGVVDDSQLPKDRFSAERLKGVDSTLKIQPAKLEDSAVYLCASSIFGGSSDTQYFGPGTRLTVL.